The clone carrying this T cell receptor beta chain has just one count. As yet, its antigen is unknown. The sample originates from a study of post-analysis software for immune sequencing data. Germline V gene data show CDR1 as MNHEY and CDR2 as SMNVEV (reference sequence). The CDR3 extends over 13 amino acids. Trimming removed 5 bases at V and 9 bases at J, with 11 bases between. Prepared libraries of TCR beta cDNA carried unique molecular identifiers. TCRdb itself ran the PCR reads through MiXCR, one entry per CDR3 protein. Counted here are 600,000 to 750,000 distinct CDR3 sequences, 59% occurring once; the ten biggest clones make up around 10%. Whole-study findings and limits: Patients with multiple sclerosis recorded significantly lower normalized Chao1 diversity than controls, the study found. In patients, TRBV5-6, TRBV5-1 and TRBV20-1 belonged to 4 or 5 TRBV segments found more frequently than in controls.

Sequencing was carried out using blood. This receptor was obtained from a girl aged 2 to 9 with multiple sclerosis. The rearrangement uses TRBV27 and TRBJ1-6, with a weak D call TRBD1 (5 bases). The CDR3 nucleotides are TGTGCCAGCAGTCAAGAGGGGCGTTCACCCCTCCACTTT. It is translated as CASSQEGRSPLHF.